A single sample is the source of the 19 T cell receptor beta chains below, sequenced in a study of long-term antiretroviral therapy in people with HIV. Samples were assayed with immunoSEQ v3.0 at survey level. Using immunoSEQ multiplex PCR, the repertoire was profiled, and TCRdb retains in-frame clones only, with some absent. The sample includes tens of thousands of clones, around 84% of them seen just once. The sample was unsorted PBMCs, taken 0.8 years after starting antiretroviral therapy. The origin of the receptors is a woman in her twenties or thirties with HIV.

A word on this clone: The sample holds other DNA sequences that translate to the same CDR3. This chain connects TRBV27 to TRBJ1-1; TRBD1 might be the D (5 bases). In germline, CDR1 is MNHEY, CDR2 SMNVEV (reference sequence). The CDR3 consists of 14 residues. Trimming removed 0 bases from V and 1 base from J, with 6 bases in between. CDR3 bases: TGTGCCAGCAGTTTATCGGGACCGAACACTGAAGCTTTCTTT. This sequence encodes CASSLSGPNTEAFF.

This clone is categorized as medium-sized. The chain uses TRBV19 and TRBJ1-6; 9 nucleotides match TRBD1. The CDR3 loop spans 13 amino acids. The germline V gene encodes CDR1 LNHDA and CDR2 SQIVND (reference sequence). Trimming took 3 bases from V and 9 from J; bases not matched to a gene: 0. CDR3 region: CASSMDRGSPLHF. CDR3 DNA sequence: TGTGCCAGTAGTATGGACAGGGGTTCACCCCTCCACTTT.

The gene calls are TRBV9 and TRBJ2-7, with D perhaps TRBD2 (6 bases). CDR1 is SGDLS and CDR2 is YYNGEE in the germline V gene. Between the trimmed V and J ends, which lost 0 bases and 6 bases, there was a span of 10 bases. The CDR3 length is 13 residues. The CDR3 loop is CASSVERGGEQYF. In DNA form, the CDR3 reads TGTGCCAGCAGCGTAGAACGGGGAGGCGAGCAGTACTTC.

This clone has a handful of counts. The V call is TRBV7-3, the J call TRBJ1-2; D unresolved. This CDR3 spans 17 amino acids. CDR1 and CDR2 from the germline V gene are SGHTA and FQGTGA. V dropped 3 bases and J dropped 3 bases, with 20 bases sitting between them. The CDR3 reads CASSFTKILGADYGYTF. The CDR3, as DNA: TGTGCCAGCAGCTTCACCAAAATTCTGGGAGCCGACTATGGCTACACCTTC.

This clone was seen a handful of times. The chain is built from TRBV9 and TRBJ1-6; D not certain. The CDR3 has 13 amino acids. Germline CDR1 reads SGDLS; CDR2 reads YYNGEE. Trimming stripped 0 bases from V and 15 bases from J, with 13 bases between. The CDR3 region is CASSVACGVLLHF. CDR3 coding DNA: TGTGCCAGCAGCGTAGCTTGCGGTGTTCTCCTCCACTTT.

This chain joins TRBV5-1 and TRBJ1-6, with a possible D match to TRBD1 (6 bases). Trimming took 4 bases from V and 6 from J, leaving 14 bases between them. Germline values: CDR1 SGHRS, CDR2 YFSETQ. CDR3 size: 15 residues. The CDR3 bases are TGCGCCAGCAGCACTGGTGAGGGGGGTAATTCACCCCTCCACTTT. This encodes CASSTGEGGNSPLHF.

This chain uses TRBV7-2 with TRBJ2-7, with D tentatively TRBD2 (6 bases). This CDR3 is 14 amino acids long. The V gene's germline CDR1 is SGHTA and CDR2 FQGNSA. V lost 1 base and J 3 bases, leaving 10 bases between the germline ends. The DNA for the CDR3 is TGTGCCAGCAGCTTAGAGGGCGGGAACTACGAGCAGTACTTC. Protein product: CASSLEGGNYEQYF.

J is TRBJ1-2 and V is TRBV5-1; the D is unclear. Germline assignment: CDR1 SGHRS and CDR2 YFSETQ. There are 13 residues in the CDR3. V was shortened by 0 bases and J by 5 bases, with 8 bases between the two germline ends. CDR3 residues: CASSLASQYGYTF. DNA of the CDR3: TGCGCCAGCAGCTTGGCTTCCCAGTATGGCTACACCTTC.

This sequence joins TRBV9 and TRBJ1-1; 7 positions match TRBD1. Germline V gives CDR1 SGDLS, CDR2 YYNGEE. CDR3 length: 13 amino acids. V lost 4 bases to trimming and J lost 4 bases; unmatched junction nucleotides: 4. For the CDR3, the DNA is TGTGCCAGCAGCCCTGGGACAGCCACTGAAGCTTTCTTT. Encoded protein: CASSPGTATEAFF.

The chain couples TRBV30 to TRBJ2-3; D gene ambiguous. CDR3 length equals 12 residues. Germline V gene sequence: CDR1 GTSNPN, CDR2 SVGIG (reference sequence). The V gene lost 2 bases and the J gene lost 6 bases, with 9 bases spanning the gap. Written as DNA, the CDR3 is TGTGCCTGGAGTTTCCTTAGGGATACGCAGTATTTT. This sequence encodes CAWSFLRDTQYF.

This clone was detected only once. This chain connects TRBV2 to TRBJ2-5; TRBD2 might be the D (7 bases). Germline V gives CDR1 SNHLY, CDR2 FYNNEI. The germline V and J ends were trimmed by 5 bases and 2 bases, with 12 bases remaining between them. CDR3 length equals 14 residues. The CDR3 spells CASSSRGGQETQYF. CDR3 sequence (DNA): TGTGCCAGCAGTTCAAGGGGGGGACAAGAGACCCAGTACTTC. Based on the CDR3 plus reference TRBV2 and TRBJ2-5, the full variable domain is EPEVTQTPSHQVTQMGQEVILRCVPISNHLYFYWYRQILGQKVEFLVSFYNNEISEKSEIFDDQFSVERPDGSNFTLKIRSTKLEDSAMYFCASSSRGGQETQYFGPGTRLLVL.

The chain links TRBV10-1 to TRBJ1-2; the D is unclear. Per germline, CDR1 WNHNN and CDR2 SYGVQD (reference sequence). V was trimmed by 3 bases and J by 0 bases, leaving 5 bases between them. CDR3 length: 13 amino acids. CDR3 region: CASSEAANYGYTF. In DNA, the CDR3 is TGCGCCAGCAGTGAAGCAGCTAACTATGGCTACACCTTC.

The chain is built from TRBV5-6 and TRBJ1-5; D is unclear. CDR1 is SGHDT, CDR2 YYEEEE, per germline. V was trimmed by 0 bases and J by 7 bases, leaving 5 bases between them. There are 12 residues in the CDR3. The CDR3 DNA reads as TGTGCCAGCAGCTTGGGGTACCAGCCCCAGCATTTT. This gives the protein CASSLGYQPQHF.

The CDR3 DNA is TGTGCCAGCAGCCAAGACCAGGGTGGCTATGGCTACACCTTC. Its protein is CASSQDQGGYGYTF. The chain links TRBV14 to TRBJ1-2, with a tentative D call TRBD1 (5 bases). CDR1 and CDR2 from the germline V gene are SGHDN and FVKESK. The CDR3 is 14 amino acids. V shed 0 bases and J shed 4 bases, with 9 bases lying between them.

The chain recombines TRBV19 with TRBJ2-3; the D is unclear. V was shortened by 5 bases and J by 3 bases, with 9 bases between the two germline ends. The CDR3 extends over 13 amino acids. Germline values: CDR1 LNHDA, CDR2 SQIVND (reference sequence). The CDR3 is CASSALMTDTQYF. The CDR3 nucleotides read TGTGCCAGTAGTGCTCTAATGACAGATACGCAGTATTTT.

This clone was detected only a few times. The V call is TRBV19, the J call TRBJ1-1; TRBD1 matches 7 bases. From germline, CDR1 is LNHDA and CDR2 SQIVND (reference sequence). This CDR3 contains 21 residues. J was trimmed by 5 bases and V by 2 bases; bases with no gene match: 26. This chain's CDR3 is CASSIPGQATTYTLLKTEAFF. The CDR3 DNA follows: TGTGCCAGTAGTATACCTGGACAGGCGACAACTTATACCCTCTTAAAGACTGAAGCTTTCTTT.

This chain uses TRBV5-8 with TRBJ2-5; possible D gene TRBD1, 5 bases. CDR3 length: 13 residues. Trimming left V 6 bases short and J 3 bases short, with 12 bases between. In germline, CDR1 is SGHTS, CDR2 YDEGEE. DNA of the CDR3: TGTGCCAGCAACAGACAGCAGAAAGAGACCCAGTACTTC. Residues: CASNRQQKETQYF. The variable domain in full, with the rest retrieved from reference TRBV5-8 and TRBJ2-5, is EAGVTQSPTHLIKTRGQQATLRCSPISGHTSVYWYQQALGLGLQFLLWYDEGEERNRGNFPPRFSGRQFPNYSSELNVNALELEDSALYLCASNRQQKETQYFGPGTRLLVL.

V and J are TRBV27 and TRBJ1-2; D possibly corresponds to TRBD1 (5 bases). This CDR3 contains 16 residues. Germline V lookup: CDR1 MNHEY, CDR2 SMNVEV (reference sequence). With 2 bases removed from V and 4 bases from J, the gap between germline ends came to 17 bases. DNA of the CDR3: TGTGCCAGCAGTTTAAGTACCCCCGGGGGATTCTATGGCTACACCTTC. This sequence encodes CASSLSTPGGFYGYTF.

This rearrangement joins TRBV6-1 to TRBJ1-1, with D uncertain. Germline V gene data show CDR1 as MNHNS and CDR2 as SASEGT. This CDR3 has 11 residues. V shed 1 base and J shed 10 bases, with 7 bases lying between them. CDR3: CASSEVFGAFF. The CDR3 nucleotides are TGTGCCAGCAGTGAAGTTTTTGGAGCTTTCTTT.